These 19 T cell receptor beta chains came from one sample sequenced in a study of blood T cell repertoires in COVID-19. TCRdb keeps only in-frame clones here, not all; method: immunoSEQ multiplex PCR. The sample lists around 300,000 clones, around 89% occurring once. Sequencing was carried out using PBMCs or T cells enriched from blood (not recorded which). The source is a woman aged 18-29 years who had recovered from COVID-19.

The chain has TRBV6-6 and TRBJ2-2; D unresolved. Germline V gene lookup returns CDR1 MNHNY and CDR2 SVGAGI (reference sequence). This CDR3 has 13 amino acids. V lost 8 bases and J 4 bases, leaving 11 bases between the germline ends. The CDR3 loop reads CASLGRGTGELFF. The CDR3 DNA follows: TGTGCCAGCTTAGGTCGAGGCACCGGGGAGCTGTTTTTT.

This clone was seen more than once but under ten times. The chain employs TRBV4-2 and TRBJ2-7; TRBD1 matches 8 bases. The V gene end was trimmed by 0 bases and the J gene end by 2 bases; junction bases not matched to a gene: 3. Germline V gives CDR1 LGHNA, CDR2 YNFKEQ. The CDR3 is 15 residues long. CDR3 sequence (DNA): TGTGCCAGCAGCCAAGAGGGACAGGTAACCTACGAGCAGTACTTC. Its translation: CASSQEGQVTYEQYF.

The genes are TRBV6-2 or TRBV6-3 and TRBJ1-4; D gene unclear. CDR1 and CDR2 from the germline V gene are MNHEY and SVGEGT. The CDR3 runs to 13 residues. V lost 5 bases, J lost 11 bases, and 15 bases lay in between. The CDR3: CASSHLRETKLFF. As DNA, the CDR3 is TGTGCCAGCAGTCACCTCCGGGAAACTAAACTGTTTTTT.

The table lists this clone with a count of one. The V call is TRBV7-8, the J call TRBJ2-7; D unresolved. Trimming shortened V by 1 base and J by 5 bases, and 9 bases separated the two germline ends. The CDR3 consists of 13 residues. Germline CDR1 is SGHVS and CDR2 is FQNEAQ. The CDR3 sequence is CASSLGLYHEQYF. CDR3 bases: TGTGCCAGCAGCTTAGGACTGTACCACGAGCAGTACTTC. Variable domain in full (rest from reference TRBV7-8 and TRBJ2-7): GAGVSQSPRYKVAKRGQDVALRCDPISGHVSLFWYQQALGQGPEFLTYFQNEAQLDKSGLPSDRFFAERPEGSVSTLKIQRTQQEDSAVYLCASSLGLYHEQYFGPGTRLTVT.

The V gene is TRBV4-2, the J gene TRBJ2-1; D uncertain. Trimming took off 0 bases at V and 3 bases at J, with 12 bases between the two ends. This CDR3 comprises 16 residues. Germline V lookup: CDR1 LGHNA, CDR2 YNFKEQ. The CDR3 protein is CASSQDGSLDYNEQFF. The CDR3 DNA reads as TGTGCCAGCAGCCAAGACGGGTCCCTGGACTACAATGAGCAGTTCTTC.

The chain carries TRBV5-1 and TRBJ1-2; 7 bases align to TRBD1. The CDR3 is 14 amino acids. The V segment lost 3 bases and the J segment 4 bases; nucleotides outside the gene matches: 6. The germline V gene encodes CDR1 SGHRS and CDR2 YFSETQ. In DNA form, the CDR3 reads TGCGCCAGCAGCTGGGGGACAGAGATCTATGGCTACACCTTC. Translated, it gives CASSWGTEIYGYTF.

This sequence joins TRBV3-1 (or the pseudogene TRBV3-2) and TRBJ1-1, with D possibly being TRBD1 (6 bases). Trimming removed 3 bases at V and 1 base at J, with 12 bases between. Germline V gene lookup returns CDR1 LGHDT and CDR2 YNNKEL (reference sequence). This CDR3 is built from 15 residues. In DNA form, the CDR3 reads TGTGCCAGCAGCCAGCTCGTGACAGGGAACACTGAAGCTTTCTTT. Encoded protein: CASSQLVTGNTEAFF.

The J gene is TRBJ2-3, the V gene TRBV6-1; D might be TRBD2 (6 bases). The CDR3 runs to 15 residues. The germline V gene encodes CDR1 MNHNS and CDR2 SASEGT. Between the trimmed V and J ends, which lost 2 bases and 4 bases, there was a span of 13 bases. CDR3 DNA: TGTGCCAGCAGTGAACAGGAGGGATGGGCAGATACGCAGTATTTT. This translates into CASSEQEGWADTQYF.

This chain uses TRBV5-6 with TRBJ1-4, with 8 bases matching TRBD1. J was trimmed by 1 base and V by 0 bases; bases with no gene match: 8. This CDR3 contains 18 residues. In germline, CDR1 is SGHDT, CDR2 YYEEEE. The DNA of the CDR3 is TGTGCCAGCAGCTTGGCTATCGGACAGGGCTTAACTAATGAAAAACTGTTTTTT. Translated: CASSLAIGQGLTNEKLFF.

The CDR3 DNA reads TGTGCCAGCAGCGTTCAGGGGGCTGCGAACACTGAAGCTTTCTTT. This codes for CASSVQGAANTEAFF. The chain links TRBV2 to TRBJ1-1; 8 bases align to TRBD1. The ends lost 6 bases at V and 1 base at J; junction bases unmatched: 7. The CDR3 is 15 amino acids. Germline-derived CDR1 and CDR2 are SNHLY and FYNNEI. The whole variable domain, filled in from reference TRBV2 and TRBJ1-1, reads EPEVTQTPSHQVTQMGQEVILRCVPISNHLYFYWYRQILGQKVEFLVSFYNNEISEKSEIFDDQFSVERPDGSNFTLKIRSTKLEDSAMYFCASSVQGAANTEAFFGQGTRLTVV.

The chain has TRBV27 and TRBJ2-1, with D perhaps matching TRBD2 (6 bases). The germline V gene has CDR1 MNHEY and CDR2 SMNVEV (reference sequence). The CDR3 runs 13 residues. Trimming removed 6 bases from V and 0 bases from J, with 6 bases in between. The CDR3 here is CASSGSSYNEQFF. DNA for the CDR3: TGTGCCAGCAGCGGGAGCTCCTACAATGAGCAGTTCTTC.

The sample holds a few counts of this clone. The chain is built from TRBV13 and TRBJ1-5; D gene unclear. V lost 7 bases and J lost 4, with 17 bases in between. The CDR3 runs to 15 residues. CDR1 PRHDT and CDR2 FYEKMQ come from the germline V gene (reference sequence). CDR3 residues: CASKDSTKGNQPQHF. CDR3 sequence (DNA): TGTGCCAGCAAGGACTCCACGAAGGGTAATCAGCCCCAGCATTTT.

The CDR3 sequence: CASSLQGAGHYEQYF. The CDR3 region has the DNA TGTGCCAGCAGTTTACAGGGGGCAGGACACTACGAGCAGTACTTC. The genes are TRBV27 and TRBJ2-7; 8 nucleotides line up with TRBD1. With 2 bases clipped from V and 3 bases from J, the junction kept 6 bases outside the gene matches. The CDR3 is made up of 15 amino acids. CDR1 and CDR2 from the germline V gene are MNHEY and SMNVEV (reference sequence).

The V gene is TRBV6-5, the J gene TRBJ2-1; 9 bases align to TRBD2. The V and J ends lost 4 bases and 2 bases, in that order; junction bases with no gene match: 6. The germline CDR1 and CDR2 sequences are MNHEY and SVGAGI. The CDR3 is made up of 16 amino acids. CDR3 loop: CASSSGAGGPYNEQFF. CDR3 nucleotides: TGTGCCAGCAGTTCCGGAGCGGGGGGCCCCTACAATGAGCAGTTCTTC.

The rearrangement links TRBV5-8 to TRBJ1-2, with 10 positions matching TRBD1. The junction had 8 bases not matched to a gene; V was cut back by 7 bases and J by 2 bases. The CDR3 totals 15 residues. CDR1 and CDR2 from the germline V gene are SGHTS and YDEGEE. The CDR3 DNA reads TGTGCCAGCGGTCCCGGGACAGGGGACAACTATGGCTACACCTTC. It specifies CASGPGTGDNYGYTF.

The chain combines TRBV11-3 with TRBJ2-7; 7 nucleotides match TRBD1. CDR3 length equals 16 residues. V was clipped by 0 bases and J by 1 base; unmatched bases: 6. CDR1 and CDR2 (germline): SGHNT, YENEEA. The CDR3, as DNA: TGTGCCAGCAGCTTAGATTCGGGACAGTTTTCCTACGAGCAGTACTTC. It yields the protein CASSLDSGQFSYEQYF.

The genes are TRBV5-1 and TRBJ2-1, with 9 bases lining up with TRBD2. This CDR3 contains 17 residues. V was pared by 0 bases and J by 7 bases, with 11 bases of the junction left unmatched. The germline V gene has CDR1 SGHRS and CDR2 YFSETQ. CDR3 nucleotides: TGCGCCAGCAGCTTGGCCCTAGCGGGACACCCCGGGAATGAGCAGTTCTTC. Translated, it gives CASSLALAGHPGNEQFF.

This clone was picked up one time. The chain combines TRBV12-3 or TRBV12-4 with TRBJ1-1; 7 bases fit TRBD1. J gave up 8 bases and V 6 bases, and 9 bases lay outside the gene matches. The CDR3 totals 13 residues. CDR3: CASRVGQLKEAFF. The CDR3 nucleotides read TGTGCCAGCAGGGTGGGACAGCTTAAAGAAGCTTTCTTT.

CDR3 residues: CATSRARRGYNSPLHF. CDR3 sequence (DNA): TGTGCCACCAGCAGAGCCCGCAGGGGCTATAATTCACCCCTCCACTTT. The J gene is TRBJ1-6, the V gene TRBV15; maybe TRBD1 (6 bases). The CDR3 extends over 16 amino acids. Trimming left V 1 base short and J 3 bases short, with 10 bases between. Germline V gene data show CDR1 as LNHNV and CDR2 as YYDKDF (reference sequence). Full variable domain (remainder filled in from reference TRBV15 and TRBJ1-6): DAMVIQNPRYQVTQFGKPVTLSCSQTLNHNVMYWYQQKSSQAPKLLFHYYDKDFNNEADTPDNFQSRRPNTSFCFLDIRSPGLGDTAMYLCATSRARRGYNSPLHFGNGTRLTVT.